Given below is one TCR beta chain in context. Its antigen remains unidentified. This specimen comes from a study of OX40 agonist ivuxolimab in advanced cancers. Study information: Earlier anti-PD-1, anti-PD-L1 or anti-CTLA-4 therapy was permitted; around 40% had received some. Study-wide results and limits: The CD4+ and CD8+ T cells in the blood had expanded clonally by week 6 at 0.1 to 3.0 mg/kg. The average count of expanded clones was higher among CD8+ T cells than among CD4+.

Repertoires were generated with immunoSEQ multiplex PCR, while TCRdb's copy carries only in-frame clones and drops some. The sample consists of fewer than 45,000 clones, around 89% of them appearing once. The ends were cut back, 3 bases at V and 8 bases at J, with 13 bases in the middle. The CDR3 is 13 residues long. The V gene's germline CDR1 is SEHNR and CDR2 FQNEAQ (reference sequence). It was autoimmune disease history or systemic immunosuppression that excluded patients. The sample in question was CD4+ or CD8+ T cells sorted from blood, obtained in a trial of the OX40 agonist ivuxolimab. This clonotype originated in an adult with an advanced solid tumor such as melanoma, head and neck, liver or kidney cancer. The chain employs TRBV7-9 and TRBJ1-2, with D maybe TRBD1 (5 bases). The CDR3 DNA is TGTGCCAGCAGCTTGGCAGGGACGGAAGGCTACACCTTC. The encoded protein is CASSLAGTEGYTF.